Shown below are 19 T cell receptor beta chains from a single sample sequenced in a study of shared clonotypes between healthy human individuals. Profiling relied on immunoSEQ multiplex PCR, and the TCRdb table lists in-frame clones only, not all of them. The sample lists about 1.4 million clones, approximately 96% occurring once. The sequencing sample was made of naive CD4+ T cells sorted from blood. Described subset: CD45RA+ positively selected. These receptors all come from a man younger than 45 in good health.

The chain uses TRBV6-5 and TRBJ2-1, with D tentatively TRBD1 or TRBD2 (6 bases each). The ends were cut back, 6 bases at V and 9 bases at J, with 15 bases in the middle. Per germline, CDR1 MNHEY and CDR2 SVGAGI. The CDR3 runs to 13 residues. CDR3 nucleotide sequence: TGTGCCAGCAGCACACAGGGAGGAGGTGAGCAGTTCTTC. Translation: CASSTQGGGEQFF.

The J gene is TRBJ2-1, the V gene TRBV5-4; D not resolved. V was cut by 0 bases and J by 9 bases, with 10 bases left in between. Germline loops: CDR1 SGHNT, CDR2 YYREEE (reference sequence). The CDR3 totals 13 residues. The CDR3 sequence is CASSLEVGGEQFF. In DNA, the CDR3 is TGTGCCAGCAGCTTGGAAGTTGGCGGTGAGCAGTTCTTC.

This chain joins TRBV28 and TRBJ1-1; possibly TRBD1 for D (5 bases). CDR3 length equals 14 residues. Trimming removed 3 bases from V and 4 bases from J, with 12 bases in between. Germline V gives CDR1 MDHEN, CDR2 SYDVKM. CDR3 DNA: TGTGCCAGCAGTTTCGCAGGGATCGGCACTGAAGCTTTCTTT. It codes for CASSFAGIGTEAFF.

The chain recombines TRBV6-6 with TRBJ1-2; 8 bases agree with TRBD1. Trimming removed 6 bases from V and 4 bases from J; junction bases left unmatched: 13. The CDR3 runs 16 residues. Germline CDR1 is MNHNY and CDR2 is SVGAGI (reference sequence). The CDR3 is CASSSTAGTGGYGYTF. The CDR3 nucleotides read TGTGCCAGCAGCTCAACCGCCGGGACAGGAGGCTATGGCTACACCTTC.

The gene calls are TRBV7-3 and TRBJ2-1, with no clear D. Germline V gives CDR1 SGHTA, CDR2 FQGTGA. The CDR3 has 14 residues. Trimming cost V 1 base and J 5 bases, with 9 bases left between them. CDR3 sequence reads: CASSLSRLHNEQFF. Written as DNA, the CDR3 is TGTGCCAGCAGCTTAAGCAGGCTACACAATGAGCAGTTCTTC.

V gene TRBV19 combines with J gene TRBJ1-2, with 7 nucleotides matching TRBD1. Germline V lookup: CDR1 LNHDA, CDR2 SQIVND (reference sequence). This CDR3 has 14 amino acids. After removal of 4 bases from V and 4 bases from J, the junction contained 6 bases not matched to a gene. Here the CDR3 DNA reads TGTGCCAGTAGTAAGCCGGGACAGTTCTATGGCTACACCTTC. This sequence encodes CASSKPGQFYGYTF. Looking up the rest from reference TRBV19 and TRBJ1-2 gives the full variable domain: DGGITQSPKYLFRKEGQNVTLSCEQNLNHDAMYWYRQDPGQGLRLIYYSQIVNDFQKGDIAEGYSVSREKKESFPLTVTSAQKNPTAFYLCASSKPGQFYGYTFGSGTRLTVV.

The CDR3 DNA reads TGTGCCAGCAGCACAGGGACAGGGAGCAATCAGCCCCAGCATTTT. This translates into CASSTGTGSNQPQHF. The gene calls are TRBV7-9 and TRBJ1-5; TRBD1 aligns across 9 bases. V gave up 5 bases and J gave up 1 base; unmatched junction bases: 3. This CDR3 contains 15 residues. Germline V lookup: CDR1 SEHNR, CDR2 FQNEAQ (reference sequence).

The gene calls are TRBV7-2 and TRBJ1-5; a weak D match, TRBD1 (5 bases). The CDR3 runs 17 residues. The V end was cut by 2 bases, the J end by 0 bases, with 14 bases between. The germline CDR1 and CDR2 sequences are SGHTA and FQGNSA. The CDR3 reads CASSLLPQGFSNQPQHF. The CDR3, as DNA: TGTGCCAGCAGCTTACTCCCCCAGGGTTTTAGCAATCAGCCCCAGCATTTT. The variable domain in full, completed from reference TRBV7-2 and TRBJ1-5, reads GAGVSQSPSNKVTEKGKDVELRCDPISGHTALYWYRQSLGQGLEFLIYFQGNSAPDKSGLPSDRFSAERTGGSVSTLTIQRTQQEDSAVYLCASSLLPQGFSNQPQHFGDGTRLSIL.

The chain links TRBV28 to TRBJ1-5; D not certain. The CDR3 sequence is 16 residues long. V gave up 7 bases and J gave up 6 bases, with 22 bases separating them. Germline CDR1 is MDHEN and CDR2 is SYDVKM. This CDR3 is CASTTAGASLRQPQHF. In DNA form, the CDR3 reads TGTGCCAGCACAACAGCAGGCGCCAGTTTGCGTCAGCCCCAGCATTTT.

The chain is built from TRBV15 and TRBJ2-7, with 9 bases matching TRBD2. Losses at the gene ends were 0 bases for V and 4 bases for J; bases not matched to a gene: 7. The CDR3 runs to 16 residues. Germline assignment: CDR1 LNHNV and CDR2 YYDKDF (reference sequence). The CDR3: CATSRDHSGSLYEQYF. In DNA form, the CDR3 reads TGTGCCACCAGCAGAGACCATAGCGGGAGCCTTTACGAGCAGTACTTC.

The rearrangement uses TRBV15 and TRBJ1-5, with TRBD1 as a possible D gene (6 bases). The CDR3 is 15 residues long. Trimming stripped 2 bases from V and 5 bases from J, with 13 bases between. CDR1 and CDR2 (germline): LNHNV, YYDKDF (reference sequence). CDR3 sequence reads: CATSRQDRPYQPQHF. CDR3 DNA sequence: TGTGCCACCAGCAGACAGGACAGACCATATCAGCCCCAGCATTTT.

The chain employs TRBV9 and TRBJ1-1; 8 bases line up with TRBD1. With 0 bases clipped from V and 5 bases from J, the junction kept 3 bases outside the gene matches. This CDR3 comprises 14 residues. Germline V gives CDR1 SGDLS, CDR2 YYNGEE. In DNA, the CDR3 is TGTGCCAGCAGCGTAGATGACAGGGGAACTGAAGCTTTCTTT. Residues: CASSVDDRGTEAFF. Combining the CDR3 with reference TRBV9 and TRBJ1-1 gives the whole variable domain DSGVTQTPKHLITATGQRVTLRCSPRSGDLSVYWYQQSLDQGLQFLIQYYNGEERAKGNILERFSAQQFPDLHSELNLSSLELGDSALYFCASSVDDRGTEAFFGQGTRLTVV.

As for this clone: Other DNA sequences within the sample encode an identical CDR3. V is TRBV5-4 and J is TRBJ1-3; tentatively, D is TRBD1 (5 bases). The CDR3 contains 13 residues. V was pared by 0 bases and J by 4 bases, with 5 bases between. The germline V gene has CDR1 SGHNT and CDR2 YYREEE (reference sequence). In nucleotides, the CDR3 is TGTGCCAGCAGCTTGGGACAGGGAAACACCATATATTTT. Residues: CASSLGQGNTIYF.

This sequence joins TRBV28 and TRBJ2-7; no clear D. V shed 3 bases and J shed 3 bases, with 12 bases lying between them. The CDR3 extends over 14 amino acids. Germline CDR1 is MDHEN and CDR2 is SYDVKM. In nucleotides, the CDR3 is TGTGCCAGCAGTTTTACCAACTGGAGCTACGAGCAGTACTTC. It codes for CASSFTNWSYEQYF.

This rearrangement joins TRBV7-6 to TRBJ1-3, with D perhaps matching TRBD1 (6 bases). The length of the CDR3 is 15 residues. Per the germline V gene, CDR1 is SGHVS and CDR2 is FNYEAQ. V lost 1 base to trimming and J lost 4 bases, with 11 bases between them. CDR3 nucleotide sequence: TGTGCCAGCAGCTTAGGGCAGGGGAGCGGAAACACCATATATTTT. It specifies CASSLGQGSGNTIYF.

In DNA form, the CDR3 reads TGTGCCAGCAGCCCACTAGCGCTTTCCTACAATGAGCAGTTCTTC. Translation gives CASSPLALSYNEQFF. This chain joins TRBV9 and TRBJ2-1; 7 positions agree with TRBD2. CDR3 length equals 15 residues. J was trimmed by 1 base and V by 4 bases; bases with no gene match: 5. The germline CDR1 and CDR2 sequences are SGDLS and YYNGEE.

The V gene is TRBV29-1, the J gene TRBJ2-7; 10 nucleotides agree with TRBD2. The CDR3 covers 13 residues. The junction had 4 bases not matched to a gene; V was cut back by 6 bases and J by 2 bases. In germline, CDR1 is SQVTM, CDR2 ANQGSEA. CDR3 bases: TGCAGCGTCGGGACTAGCGAGACCTACGAGCAGTACTTC. Encoded protein: CSVGTSETYEQYF.

J is TRBJ2-1 and V is TRBV5-5, with D perhaps TRBD1 (5 bases). V was pared by 4 bases and J by 4 bases, with 9 bases between. The germline CDR1 and CDR2 sequences are SGHKS and YYEKEE (reference sequence). This CDR3 is built from 13 residues. CDR3 region: CASSVGQYNEQFF. The CDR3 DNA follows: TGTGCCAGCAGCGTAGGACAATACAATGAGCAGTTCTTC.

Remarks on this clone: The sample contains more than one DNA sequence encoding this CDR3. CDR3 residues: CSVEKGGETQYF. DNA for the CDR3: TGCAGCGTTGAGAAGGGCGGTGAGACCCAGTACTTC. The V and J genes are TRBV29-1 and TRBJ2-5; no reliable D call. V lost 3 bases and J 5 bases, leaving 10 bases between the germline ends. The length of the CDR3 is 12 residues. Germline CDR1 and CDR2: SQVTM and ANQGSEA.